The present entry profiles one TCR beta chain with its context. Its antigen remains unknown. Only in-frame clones appear in the TCRdb table, and some are missing; sequencing was by immunoSEQ multiplex PCR. The sample lists approximately 25,000 clones, roughly 90% occurring once. Per the germline V gene, CDR1 is SGHDT and CDR2 is YYEEEE. V was clipped by 4 bases and J by 4 bases; unmatched bases: 6. CDR3 length: 14 residues. The entry originates in a study of monozygotic twins with cystic fibrosis. Regarding the study as a whole: Monozygotic CF twins shared more identical nucleotide clonotypes than unrelated patients. In 13 of 16 pairs, V gene usage was closest to the co-twin's.

The receptor comes from a girl aged 2 to 10 with cystic fibrosis. V is TRBV5-6 and J is TRBJ2-7, with TRBD1 matching over 9 bases. The sample taken for sequencing was blood. The CDR3 is CASSPDRGWYEQYF. CDR3 nucleotide sequence: TGTGCCAGCAGCCCGGACAGGGGCTGGTACGAGCAGTACTTC.